This T cell receptor beta chain emerged from a study of T cells in Graves' hyperthyroidism and ophthalmopathy. Study-level findings and limits: By a 13 V-J model, ophthalmopathy was set apart from stable hyperthyroidism.

Diagnosis rested on symptoms, serum thyroxine and TRAb, thyroid ultrasound, and orbital computed tomography. This clonotype was recorded a few times. As yet, its antigen is unknown. The CDR3 spans 18 residues. Germline V gene sequence: CDR1 SGHRS, CDR2 YFSETQ. V trimming: 4 bases; J trimming: 0 bases; junction bases outside the gene matches: 13. Using RNA transcripts as the source, TCR beta CDR3 regions were amplified. During a first-round RT-PCR of the TCR CDR3, the HTBI primer set was used. MiXCR, applied by TCRdb to the multiplex PCR reads, yields one record per CDR3 protein. The sample lists around 620,000 distinct CDR3 sequences, around 46% occurring once.

The sequence derives from an adult woman with Graves' disease, either hyperthyroidism or ophthalmopathy (not recorded which). The specimen was peripheral blood or thyroid tissue (not recorded which). The chain carries TRBV5-1 and TRBJ1-3; the match to TRBD1 covers 7 bases. Here the CDR3 DNA reads TGCGCCAGCAGCGAAGAGGGGGCCGGGGGGAACTCTGGAAACACCATATATTTT. This codes for CASSEEGAGGNSGNTIYF.